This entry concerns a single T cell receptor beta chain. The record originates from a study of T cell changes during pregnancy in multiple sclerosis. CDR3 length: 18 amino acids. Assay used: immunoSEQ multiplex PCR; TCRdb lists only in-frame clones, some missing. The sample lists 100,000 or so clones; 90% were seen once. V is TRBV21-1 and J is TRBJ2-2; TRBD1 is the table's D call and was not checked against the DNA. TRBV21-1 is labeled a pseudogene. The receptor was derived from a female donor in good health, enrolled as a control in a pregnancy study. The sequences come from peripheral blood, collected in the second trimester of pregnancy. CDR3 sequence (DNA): TGTGCCAGCAGCAACGGACAGGGGGCTTCAAATCGCACCGGGGAGCTGTTTTTT. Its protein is CASSNGQGASNRTGELFF.